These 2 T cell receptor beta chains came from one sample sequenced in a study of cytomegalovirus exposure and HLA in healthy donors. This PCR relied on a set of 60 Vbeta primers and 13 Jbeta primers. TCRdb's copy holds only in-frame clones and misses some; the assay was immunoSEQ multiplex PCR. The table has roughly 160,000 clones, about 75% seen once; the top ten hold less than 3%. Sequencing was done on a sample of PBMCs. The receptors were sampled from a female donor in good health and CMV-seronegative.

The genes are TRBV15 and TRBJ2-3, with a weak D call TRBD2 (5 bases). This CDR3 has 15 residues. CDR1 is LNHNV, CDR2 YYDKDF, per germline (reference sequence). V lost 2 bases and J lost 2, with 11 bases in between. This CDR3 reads CATSRSGENTDTQYF. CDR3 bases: TGTGCCACCAGCAGATCCGGGGAAAACACAGATACGCAGTATTTT.

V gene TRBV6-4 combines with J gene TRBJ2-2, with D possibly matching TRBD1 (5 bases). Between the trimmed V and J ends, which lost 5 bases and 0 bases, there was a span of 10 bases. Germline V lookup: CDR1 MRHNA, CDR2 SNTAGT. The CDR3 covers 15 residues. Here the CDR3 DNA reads TGTGCCAGCAGTCCGACAGTTACGAACACCGGGGAGCTGTTTTTT. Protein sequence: CASSPTVTNTGELFF.